One and the same sample provided the 30 T cell receptor beta chains below, sequenced in a study of blood T cells in healthy people across ages. Then a second PCR, running roughly 7 to 12 cycles, was carried out with a sample-barcoded 5' primer and a J-beta primer mix. TCRdb re-derived calls from the 5' RACE reads in MiXCR, one entry per CDR3 protein. The sample has around 1.5 million distinct CDR3 sequences; 42% are singletons. Material for sequencing was blood. Source of these receptors: a young woman in good health.

DNA of the CDR3: TGTGCCAGCAGTCACCGGGACGGCGATGAAGCTTTCTTT. Translation: CASSHRDGDEAFF. This chain links TRBV12-3 or TRBV12-4 with TRBJ1-1; tentatively, D is TRBD1 (5 bases). The V end was cut by 5 bases, the J end by 7 bases, with 14 bases between. CDR3 size: 13 residues.

This clonotype has a count of ten or more. This chain connects TRBV7-9 to TRBJ2-5; D remains unclear. CDR1 is SEHNR and CDR2 is FQNEAQ in the germline V gene (reference sequence). V dropped 5 bases and J dropped 2 bases, with 12 bases sitting between them. The CDR3 is 14 residues long. The CDR3 protein is CASSPQRRQETQYF. The DNA of the CDR3 is TGTGCCAGCAGCCCGCAGCGAAGACAAGAGACCCAGTACTTC.

The rearrangement joins TRBV29-1 to TRBJ1-1, with 7 bases matching TRBD1. Germline V gives CDR1 SQVTM, CDR2 ANQGSEA. J was trimmed by 4 bases and V by 2 bases; bases with no gene match: 7. CDR3 length: 14 residues. The CDR3 region has the DNA TGCAGCGTTGAAAACAGGGGACGTGCCACTGAAGCTTTCTTT. Translating it yields CSVENRGRATEAFF.

The chain uses TRBV15 and TRBJ2-1; D gene unclear. V was clipped by 0 bases and J by 13 bases, with 16 bases between them. The CDR3 is 14 amino acids. In germline, CDR1 is LNHNV, CDR2 YYDKDF (reference sequence). In DNA, the CDR3 is TGTGCCACCAGCAGAGATCTAGGGAAAGAGACCCAGTTCTTC. Encoded protein: CATSRDLGKETQFF.

J is TRBJ2-5 and V is TRBV14; D remains ambiguous. Trimming removed 1 base at V and 5 bases at J, with 8 bases between. Germline V gene lookup returns CDR1 SGHDN and CDR2 FVKESK. This CDR3 region has 13 residues. This CDR3 reads CASSQVRVETQYF. In DNA form, the CDR3 reads TGTGCCAGCAGCCAAGTTAGGGTGGAGACCCAGTACTTC.

The chain has TRBV20-1 and TRBJ2-1; 11 positions match TRBD2. Germline CDR1 and CDR2: DFQATT and SNEGSKA (reference sequence). The CDR3 runs to 15 residues. With 6 bases clipped from V and 4 bases from J, the junction kept 8 bases outside the gene matches. CDR3 bases: TGCAGTGCCCCGGCGGGACTAGCGGAATACAATGAGCAGTTCTTC. Translated, it gives CSAPAGLAEYNEQFF.

V is TRBV12-3 or TRBV12-4 and J is TRBJ2-7; no firm D call. The CDR3 loop spans 13 amino acids. The V and J ends lost 3 bases and 2 bases respectively, with 8 bases between them. CDR3 in amino acids: CASSFYGTYEQYF. CDR3 DNA sequence: TGTGCCAGCAGTTTCTACGGAACCTACGAGCAGTACTTC.

About this clonotype itself: Germline is not matched at one junction end, which may reflect a read error. The rearrangement joins TRBV10-2 to TRBJ2-2; 9 bases are a match to TRBD1. Looked up from germline, CDR1 is WSHSY and CDR2 is SAAADI. The CDR3 is 16 residues long. CDR3 region: CASSGGDRGYTRELFF. The CDR3 coding sequence is TGCGCCAGCAGTGGGGGTGACAGGGGGTACACCCGGGAGCTGTTTTTT.

This clonotype occurred a few times. The chain is built from TRBV18 and TRBJ1-5; D gene ambiguous. CDR1 and CDR2 from the germline V gene are KGHSH and LQKENI. Trimming pared 3 bases from V and 0 bases from J, leaving 12 bases between. This CDR3 has 16 residues. The CDR3 coding sequence is TGTGCCAGCTCACCCGGTCCACTACATAGCAATCAGCCCCAGCATTTT. This codes for CASSPGPLHSNQPQHF.

The sample holds a few counts of this clonotype. The chain joins TRBV6-5 to TRBJ1-6; D unresolved. Trimming cost V 0 bases and J 0 bases, with 15 bases left between them. Germline values: CDR1 MNHEY, CDR2 SVGAGI. The CDR3 spans 19 residues. This chain's CDR3 is CASSYSSGTLSSYNSPLHF. The DNA of the CDR3 is TGTGCCAGCAGTTACTCGAGCGGCACCCTGAGCTCCTATAATTCACCCCTCCACTTT.

This chain uses TRBV5-1 with TRBJ2-3; 12 nucleotides agree with TRBD1. Germline CDR1 SGHRS, CDR2 YFSETQ. Trimming took 4 bases from V and 3 from J; bases not matched to a gene: 3. The CDR3 has 15 amino acids. The CDR3 coding sequence is TGCGCCAGCAGCCGGGGACAGGGGGCAACAGATACGCAGTATTTT. It specifies CASSRGQGATDTQYF.

Turning to this clonotype: Since the CDR3 does not end with the conserved phenylalanine or tryptophan, this likely comes from a read error. Because the CDR3's place on the DNA is in doubt, the DNA is left out and the CDR3 is given as listed by TCRdb. The V and J genes are TRBV12-3 or TRBV12-4 and TRBJ2-3; the table's D call, TRBD1, has no DNA check behind it. The CDR3 length equals 15 residues, ends included. CDR3 sequence: CASSFGTVGTDTEYS.

This chain uses TRBV7-9 with TRBJ1-2, with D uncertain. Trimming pared 5 bases from V and 1 base from J, leaving 11 bases between. CDR3 length equals 14 residues. Germline loops: CDR1 SEHNR, CDR2 FQNEAQ (reference sequence). The CDR3 nucleotides read TGTGCCAGCAGCCGCGCGGTCGATAACTATGGCTACACCTTC. Amino acids: CASSRAVDNYGYTF.

This clonotype has just a few counts. The chain has TRBV20-1 and TRBJ1-2; TRBD1 agrees at 7 bases. The V gene's germline CDR1 is DFQATT and CDR2 SNEGSKA (reference sequence). The V segment lost 3 bases and the J segment 4 bases; nucleotides outside the gene matches: 5. The CDR3 consists of 13 residues. This CDR3 is CSASNRGTYGYTF. The CDR3 DNA reads TGCAGTGCTAGTAACAGGGGAACCTATGGCTACACCTTC.

This chain connects TRBV11-2 to TRBJ2-1; D is perhaps TRBD2 (6 bases). The CDR3 sequence is 19 residues long. CDR1 is SGHAT, CDR2 FQNNGV, per germline. Trimming removed 4 bases from V and 0 bases from J, with 22 bases in between. CDR3 sequence (DNA): TGTGCCAGCAGCTCTCCTATTAGCGGCCTAAGGAGCTCCTACAATGAGCAGTTCTTC. This sequence encodes CASSSPISGLRSSYNEQFF.

This chain uses TRBV28 with TRBJ1-1, with 8 bases matching TRBD1. Germline V lookup: CDR1 MDHEN, CDR2 SYDVKM. The CDR3 runs to 13 residues. With V trimmed by 3 bases and J by 11 bases, 8 bases remained unmatched. In DNA form, the CDR3 reads TGTGCCAGCAGTTTCTCGGACAGGGTACTCGCTTTCTTT. Translation: CASSFSDRVLAFF.

The rearrangement links TRBV3-1 to TRBJ2-7; D possibly corresponds to TRBD1 (6 bases). CDR3 length equals 20 residues. Germline V gene data show CDR1 as LGHDT and CDR2 as YNNKEL (reference sequence). Between the trimmed V and J ends, which lost 0 bases and 7 bases, there was a span of 31 bases. The CDR3: CASSQDRGYGQRRNYNEQYF. The CDR3 region has the DNA TGTGCCAGCAGCCAAGATAGGGGGTATGGACAGAGGAGGAATTACAATGAGCAGTACTTC.

This clonotype turned up a few times. V and J are TRBV10-3 and TRBJ2-1, with 14 bases identical to TRBD2. The CDR3 sequence is 18 residues long. Trimming at V came to 6 bases and at J to 8 bases, leaving 15 bases not matched to a gene. Germline CDR1 is ENHRY and CDR2 is SYGVKD. This chain's CDR3 is CAISSTSGGAVRIYEQFF. In DNA, the CDR3 is TGTGCCATCAGCTCGACTAGCGGGGGGGCCGTTCGAATCTATGAGCAGTTCTTC.

The chain is built from TRBV6-1 and TRBJ2-3, with 9 bases lining up with TRBD2. This CDR3 spans 16 amino acids. V trimming: 3 bases; J trimming: 0 bases; junction bases outside the gene matches: 4. CDR1 and CDR2 from the germline V gene are MNHNS and SASEGT. The CDR3 DNA reads as TGTGCCAGCAGTGAGTTAGCGGGAGTGAGCACAGATACGCAGTATTTT. Encoded protein: CASSELAGVSTDTQYF.

This clonotype has only a few counts. J is TRBJ1-2 and V is TRBV27; TRBD1 matches 9 bases. V lost 5 bases to trimming and J lost 2 bases; unmatched junction nucleotides: 9. CDR3 size: 16 residues. Germline CDR1 and CDR2: MNHEY and SMNVEV (reference sequence). CDR3 nucleotide sequence: TGTGCCAGCAGTAAGACAGGGGGGGTTCGCAACTATGGCTACACCTTC. Amino acids: CASSKTGGVRNYGYTF.

In its sample, this clonotype was seen many times. CDR3 coding DNA: TGCGCCAGCAGAGGTGGCTCGCCCGAGCAGTTCTTC. The encoded protein is CASRGGSPEQFF. The V and J genes are TRBV4-1 and TRBJ2-1; D ambiguous. Between the trimmed V and J ends, which lost 6 bases and 10 bases, there was a span of 13 bases. The germline CDR1 and CDR2 sequences are MGHRA and YSYEKL. This CDR3 has 12 residues.

V and J are TRBV19 and TRBJ2-3; no clear D gene. Germline CDR1 and CDR2: LNHDA and SQIVND (reference sequence). This CDR3 contains 15 residues. V was shortened by 8 bases and J by 0 bases, with 15 bases between the two germline ends. CDR3 sequence reads: CASGRVGSSTDTQYF. DNA for the CDR3: TGTGCCAGTGGTCGGGTGGGCAGTAGCACAGATACGCAGTATTTT.

Comment on this clonotype: The germline gene is not matched at one end of the junction; a read error may be the cause. V gene TRBV7-2 combines with J gene TRBJ2-1; D possibly corresponds to TRBD2 (6 bases). This CDR3 has 16 residues. Germline values: CDR1 SGHTA, CDR2 FQGNSA. The CDR3 nucleotides read TGTGCCAGCAGCTTAGCCCTCTCGGGAGCTGGCAATGAGCGGTTCTTC. It encodes CASSLALSGAGNERFF.

At least ten counts were recorded for this clonotype. This rearrangement joins TRBV11-2 to TRBJ2-7, with D perhaps matching TRBD1 (6 bases). V lost 2 bases and J lost 1, with 12 bases in between. CDR1 is SGHAT and CDR2 is FQNNGV in the germline V gene. The CDR3 covers 15 residues. The CDR3: CASSLMAGASYEQYF. The CDR3 DNA sequence: TGTGCCAGCAGCTTAATGGCAGGGGCTTCCTACGAGCAGTACTTC.

V and J are TRBV6-1 and TRBJ2-1, with a weak D call TRBD2 (6 bases). V lost 4 bases to trimming and J lost 7 bases, with 8 bases between them. CDR1 and CDR2 from the germline V gene are MNHNS and SASEGT. The CDR3 is made up of 12 amino acids. The DNA for the CDR3 is TGTGCCAGCAGTGGAAGCGGGAATGAGCAGTTCTTC. This gives the protein CASSGSGNEQFF.

Notes on this clonotype: At one of its ends the junction is not consistent with the germline gene, which may arise from a read error. The J gene is TRBJ2-1, the V gene TRBV5-1; D gene unclear. This CDR3 region has 16 residues. Per the germline V gene, CDR1 is SGHRS and CDR2 is YFSETQ. The CDR3, as DNA: TGCGCCAACAGCTTGGTTGGGCGAAGCTCCTACAATGAGCAGTTCTTC. This encodes CANSLVGRSSYNEQFF.

The chain joins TRBV20-1 to TRBJ2-3; D might be TRBD1 or TRBD2, each matching 5 bases. V was cut by 0 bases and J by 0 bases, with 13 bases left in between. This CDR3 spans 16 amino acids. Germline values: CDR1 DFQATT, CDR2 SNEGSKA (reference sequence). This CDR3 reads CSARDGGDPSTDTQYF. Written as DNA, the CDR3 is TGCAGTGCTAGAGATGGGGGAGACCCTAGCACAGATACGCAGTATTTT.

The J gene is TRBJ2-3, the V gene TRBV6-1; no definite D call. Germline lookup yields CDR1 MNHNS and CDR2 SASEGT. V was pared by 5 bases and J by 8 bases, with 8 bases between. The CDR3 has 11 amino acids. This CDR3 reads CASSWLSTQYF. CDR3 bases: TGTGCCAGCAGTTGGTTGAGTACGCAGTATTTT.

This clonotype has a handful of counts. The CDR3 reads CASRPGGSLTDTQYF. Written as DNA, the CDR3 is TGTGCCAGCAGGCCCGGGGGCTCCCTCACAGATACGCAGTATTTT. J is TRBJ2-3 and V is TRBV4-2; D may match TRBD1 or TRBD2 (6 bases each). Germline values: CDR1 LGHNA, CDR2 YNFKEQ. The V gene lost 6 bases and the J gene lost 2 bases, with 15 bases spanning the gap. This CDR3 spans 15 amino acids.

This clonotype has just a few counts. The rearrangement uses TRBV5-1 and TRBJ2-3; 11 bases agree with TRBD1. The ends lost 3 bases at V and 2 bases at J; junction bases unmatched: 11. CDR3 length: 18 residues. Germline assignment: CDR1 SGHRS and CDR2 YFSETQ. The CDR3 DNA reads as TGCGCCAGCAGCTCAGGACAGGGGGCGAACCGTTTCACAGATACGCAGTATTTT. Protein: CASSSGQGANRFTDTQYF.